The present TCR beta chain was sequenced within a study of blood T cells in healthy people across ages. Germline CDR1 is MDHEN and CDR2 is SYDVKM. The length of the CDR3 is 13 residues. Between the trimmed V and J ends, which lost 6 bases and 4 bases, there was a span of 9 bases. Through a sample-barcoded 5' primer and a J-beta primer mix, a second PCR was run for roughly 7 to 12 cycles. MiXCR, run by TCRdb on the 5' RACE reads, gives a single entry per CDR3 protein. The data contain roughly 1 million distinct CDR3 sequences, 20% to 25% of them seen just once; the ten biggest clones take up around 0.75%. Every donor gave roughly 9.2 milliliters of peripheral blood. This sample was also put to use in a study of T cells of mothers and their children.

The chain has TRBV28 and TRBJ1-4; D is unclear. The source material was blood. The TCR comes from a girl aged 2 to 9 in good health. CDR3 loop: CASRPPLNEKLFF. In DNA form, the CDR3 reads TGTGCCAGCAGACCACCCCTTAATGAAAAACTGTTTTTT.